This entry is about one TCR beta chain. This clonotype was recorded a few times. Its antigen is still unknown. No much larger clonotype is one base removed from it; base qualities were not supplied. The sample comes from a study of T-cell memory formation after mild COVID-19 (dated by TCRdb to the early 2020s). Looking at the study overall: Most TCR sequence clusters were specific to one of the two donors. Longitudinal TCRalpha and TCRbeta repertoire sequencing tracked T-cell clones expanding and contracting after mild COVID-19 in two donors. The cohort comprised two young, previously healthy adult volunteers, one female and one male. Broad study findings and their caveats: The detection of some responding clones in pre-infection memory suggests that pre-existing cross-reactive memory T cells joined the SARS-CoV-2 response. Contracting CD4+ clones turned up mainly in the CM and EM memory subsets, whereas EMRA was where CD8+ clones were enriched. From day 15 to 85, contracting clones showed balanced CD4/CD8 phenotypes, whereas a second wave of clones that expanded from day 15 to 37 leaned towards CD4+. Only a couple of mild cases were covered in the study, and larger cohorts including severe cases with pre-infection samples were considered necessary. The second-wave clones that peaked on day 37 were not confirmed to be SARS-CoV-2 specific.

TCRdb records Illumina NovaSeq 6000 as the sequencer. Using 5'RACE with constant-segment primers, TCRalpha and TCRbeta cDNA libraries were constructed, with sample barcodes and unique molecular identifiers added in the process. Trizol reagent was used to extract RNA from every sample. Amplification of the libraries took two PCR steps, and the second step added a second sample barcode plus Illumina TruSeq adapters. Sequencing of the libraries was done on an Illumina NovaSeq, producing 2 x 150 bp paired-end reads. As for the authors' bioinformatics: Reads were demultiplexed and collapsed into UMI-guided consensus sequences with migec v1.2.7. Using mixcr v2.1.11, UMI consensuses were aligned to TRA and TRB V and J templates and then assembled into clonotypes. Expanded or contracted clonotypes were those called significant by both edgeR and NoisET, with noise models trained on biological replicates. For edgeR calls, a false discovery rate-adjusted p below 0.01 and a log2 fold-change threshold of 1 were applied. As an exploratory analysis of dynamics, max-normalized trajectories of the 1000 most abundant clonotypes were examined with PCA combined with hierarchical clustering. The CD4 or CD8 phenotype of responding clones was assigned using the separately sequenced CD4+ and CD8+ repertoires. Using fastp at Q25 and MiXCR, TCRdb reprocessed the public reads and kept productive beta chains. Each CDR3 protein gets just one entry, which takes the most common genes and DNA from the rows behind it. The authors' filters were not applied to this entry. The sample yields some 250,000 distinct CDR3 sequences; around 17% were counted once. The top ten hold about 23% of the sample.

PBMCs were isolated by Ficoll-Paque density gradient centrifugation. The V and J ends are trimmed by 6 bases and 10 bases, leaving 7 bases between them. CDR1 is given as SGHRS and CDR2 as YFSETQ, both from the germline V gene. Taken from cysteine to phenylalanine, the CDR3 has 9 residues. Just CDR3 DNA is preserved here, 27 bases in frame from base 1. The TCR sequence derives from a man aged 18 to 29 who had mild COVID-19 (a few samples of this study predate the infection). The sample titles of this study are shuffled in the database, so cell type and time point are left out; the donor was told from shared clones. Sequenced material: PBMCs or a T cell subset sorted from them (not recorded which). The rearrangement joined TRBV5-1 to TRBJ1-1; no D gene is confidently identified. In nucleotide form, the sequence is TGCGCCAGCACCCCTGGAGCTTTCTTT. Its translation reads: CASTPGAFF. With the portions outside the CDR3 filled from the reference TRBV5-1 and TRBJ1-1 genes, the complete variable region becomes KAGVTQTPRYLIKTRGQQVTLSCSPISGHRSVSWYQQTPGQGLQFLFEYFSETQRNKGNFPGRFSGRQFSNSRSEMNVSTLELGDSALYLCASTPGAFFGQGTRLTVV.